This entry features one T cell receptor beta chain sequence. Its antigen is unknown. Here immunoSEQ multiplex PCR was the method, and the copy in TCRdb shows in-frame clones only, minus some. Of around 1.9 million clones in the sample, about 94% were seen once. The data belong to a study of shared clonotypes between healthy human individuals. On the study more broadly: A couple of female and three male donors aged 18 to 49 were enrolled.

Positively selected for CCR7, the CD45RO-negative cells used as naive CD8 cells excluded terminally differentiated effector memory CD45RA+ cells. Germline V gene data show CDR1 as ENHRY and CDR2 as SYGVKD. The CDR3 loop spans 20 amino acids. The ends lost 0 bases at V and 0 bases at J; junction bases unmatched: 15. Study-level points and caveats: Researchers found naive subsets generally carried larger estimated richness than memory subsets. Non-shared clonotypes had lower generation probabilities than those shared by all four donors. The donor pool, a small one, limited the genetic and exposure-history diversity represented.

Sample: naive CD8+ T cells from PBMCs. J is TRBJ1-2 and V is TRBV10-3, with TRBD1 matching 8 bases. The sequence was obtained from a man younger than 35 in good health. Some clones in this sample may be carry-over from other donors' samples. This CDR3 reads CAISESEFNTGGPTNYGYTF. In DNA, the CDR3 is TGTGCCATCAGTGAGTCGGAGTTTAACACAGGGGGTCCCACTAACTATGGCTACACCTTC.